The rows below give T cell receptor beta chains drawn from one sample of a study of T cells after yellow fever vaccination. TCRdb re-derived calls from the 5' RACE reads in MiXCR, one entry per CDR3 protein. The sample has about 300,000 distinct CDR3 sequences, 8.7% seen once; the top ten hold approximately 3.5%. The sequenced sample was CD4+ T cells sorted from PBMCs, obtained 5 days after the yellow fever booster vaccination. All receptors derive from a man in his late teens or twenties who received the YFV17D yellow fever vaccine. Both conserved end residues are trimmed from each CDR3. Clone sizes are given selectively: once, few, many, or a class where the clone is expanded.

size: .; V: TRBV7-9; J: TRBJ2-3; CDR3: ASSSGRIDTQY
size: .; V: TRBV7-2; J: TRBJ1-5; CDR3: ASSLVVGYDAPQH
size: many; V: TRBV6-5; J: TRBJ1-4; CDR3: ASSRRPVDEKLF
size: few; V: TRBV18; J: TRBJ1-1; CDR3: ASSPPLGLEAF
size: .; V: TRBV6-5; J: TRBJ2-3; CDR3: ASTRGPTADTQY
size: many; V: TRBV5-5; J: TRBJ1-1; CDR3: ASSMLGRTEAF
size: .; V: TRBV20-1; J: TRBJ1-2; CDR3: SAPGGEEWEWDYGYT
size: few; V: TRBV15; J: TRBJ2-5; CDR3: ATSSHPGDYQETQY
size: few; V: TRBV5-1; J: TRBJ1-3; CDR3: ASSAAGRGNTIY
size: .; V: TRBV6-5; J: TRBJ2-7; CDR3: ASSYAQSSYEQY
size: few; V: TRBV20-1; J: TRBJ1-5; CDR3: SARTGAAGQPQH
size: .; V: TRBV11-2; J: TRBJ1-2; CDR3: ASSSMRGRGGYT
size: .; V: TRBV19; J: TRBJ1-1; CDR3: ASSARGPNTEAF
size: few; V: TRBV12-5; J: TRBJ1-2; CDR3: ATMGQGDYGYT
size: .; V: TRBV20-1; J: TRBJ2-5; CDR3: SAPGFGGQQETQY
size: few; V: TRBV7-3; J: TRBJ2-3; CDR3: ASSLGAGVDTDTQY
size: many; V: TRBV4-3; J: TRBJ2-3; CDR3: ASSRQVGISSTPDTQY
size: few; V: TRBV12-3/TRBV12-4; J: TRBJ1-5; CDR3: ASGSGTLNQPQH
size: .; V: TRBV20-1; J: TRBJ2-5; CDR3: SARDPRQMGAGTQY
size: once; V: TRBV11-2; J: TRBJ1-2; CDR3: ASSLGLGVKRVANYGYT
size: many; V: TRBV20-1; J: TRBJ2-7; CDR3: SAPNRDGADEQY
size: many; V: TRBV6-2/TRBV6-3; J: TRBJ2-1; CDR3: ASSPFGQGTGEQF
size: few; V: TRBV7-2; J: TRBJ2-1; CDR3: ASSSTSGPYNEQF
size: once; V: TRBV11-2; J: TRBJ2-1; CDR3: ASISSGGVYEQF
size: .; V: TRBV24-1; J: TRBJ1-5; CDR3: ATSDLLESANQPQH
size: .; V: TRBV25-1; J: TRBJ2-5; CDR3: ASSEIYRALETQY
size: many; V: TRBV29-1; J: TRBJ2-3; CDR3: SVPRTGGYTDTQY
size: .; V: TRBV10-3; J: TRBJ2-1; CDR3: AISPRTVEQF
size: .; V: TRBV5-1; J: TRBJ1-1; CDR3: ASSLASNLNTEAF
size: many; V: TRBV10-3; J: TRBJ2-2; CDR3: AISESRQGWTGELF
size: few; V: TRBV5-1; J: TRBJ2-5; CDR3: ASRLLAGGGETQY
size: few; V: TRBV29-1; J: TRBJ1-5; CDR3: SVAAGGGNQPQH
size: many; V: TRBV4-2; J: TRBJ1-4; CDR3: ASSQDLRRAATNEKLF
size: .; V: TRBV4-2; J: TRBJ2-2; CDR3: ASSQDPGGNTGELF
size: .; V: TRBV10-3; J: TRBJ2-7; CDR3: AISPGSYEQY
size: few; V: TRBV5-8; J: TRBJ1-1; CDR3: ASSLELGHQVEAF
size: .; V: TRBV24-1; J: TRBJ1-3; CDR3: ATSDSYSSGNTIY
size: .; V: TRBV6-5; J: TRBJ1-1; CDR3: ASSYSGHPNTEAF
size: few; V: TRBV7-8; J: TRBJ2-2; CDR3: ASSRRDRTNTGELF
size: many; V: TRBV12-3/TRBV12-4; J: TRBJ1-5; CDR3: ASSLESGESNQPQH
size: few; V: TRBV9; J: TRBJ2-2; CDR3: ASSARTANTGELF
size: many; V: TRBV6-5; J: TRBJ1-4; CDR3: ASSYSFEGQREKLF
size: .; V: TRBV5-1; J: TRBJ2-5; CDR3: ASSLGIDGTQY
size: few; V: TRBV6-1; J: TRBJ1-5; CDR3: ASSGIRDQPQH
size: .; V: TRBV27; J: TRBJ2-7; CDR3: ASSLQSRGAAYAYEQY
size: .; V: TRBV14; J: TRBJ2-1; CDR3: ASSSVLGPGEQF
size: .; V: TRBV10-3; J: TRBJ1-1; CDR3: AIRRGMRTGSMNTEAF
size: few; V: TRBV12-3/TRBV12-4; J: TRBJ2-1; CDR3: AIVVGSSYNEQF
size: few; V: TRBV7-3; J: TRBJ2-7; CDR3: ASSLKAGVEQY
size: .; V: TRBV12-3/TRBV12-4; J: TRBJ2-2; CDR3: ASSPTRVDTGELF
size: .; V: TRBV19; J: TRBJ2-5; CDR3: ASSKGTETQY
size: .; V: TRBV5-4; J: TRBJ2-3; CDR3: ASSLGTTKAGDTQY
size: .; V: TRBV7-2; J: TRBJ1-1; CDR3: ASSWGSDKTTDRENTEAF